This T cell receptor beta chain appears in the sequencing data of a study of PD-1 blockade in classical Hodgkin lymphoma. Germline V gives CDR1 SGHTA, CDR2 FQGTGA. The CDR3 totals 13 residues. Some clones are missing from TCRdb's copy, which holds only in-frame ones; the method was immunoSEQ multiplex PCR. The repertoire consists of 45,000 to 60,000 clones, with around 90% occurring once and the leading ten covering under 5%. In the case of this clone: At one end, the junction sequence differs from germline, possibly due to a read error.

Described time point: newly diagnosed, previously untreated cHL patient sample. The sample was peripheral blood mononuclear cells (PBMCs). This clonotype was sampled from a human donor with classical Hodgkin lymphoma. The genes are TRBV7-3 and TRBJ2-5; D gene ambiguous. The CDR3 coding sequence is TGTGCCAGCAGCCTAACCCCCAAAGAGACCCAGTACTTC. As protein: CASSLTPKETQYF.